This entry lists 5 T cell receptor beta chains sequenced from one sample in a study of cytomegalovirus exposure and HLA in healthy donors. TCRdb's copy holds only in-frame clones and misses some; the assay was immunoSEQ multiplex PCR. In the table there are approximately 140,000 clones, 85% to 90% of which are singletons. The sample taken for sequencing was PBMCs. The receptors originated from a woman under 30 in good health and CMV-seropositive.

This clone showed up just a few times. The chain's CDR3 is CASSLGDIHYEQYF. The DNA of the CDR3 is TGTGCCAGCAGCTTAGGGGACATTCACTACGAGCAGTACTTC. The gene calls are TRBV7-6 and TRBJ2-7, with a possible D match to TRBD1 (6 bases). The V end lost 1 base, the J end lost 3 bases, and 10 bases lay between the germline ends. Germline-derived CDR1 and CDR2 are SGHVS and FNYEAQ. The CDR3 runs to 14 residues.

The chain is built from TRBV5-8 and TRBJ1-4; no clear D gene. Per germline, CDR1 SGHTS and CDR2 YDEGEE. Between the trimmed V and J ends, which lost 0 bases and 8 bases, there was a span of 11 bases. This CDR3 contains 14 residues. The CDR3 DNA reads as TGTGCCAGCAGCTTGGGCGGGTTCGGGGAAAAACTGTTTTTT. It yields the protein CASSLGGFGEKLFF.

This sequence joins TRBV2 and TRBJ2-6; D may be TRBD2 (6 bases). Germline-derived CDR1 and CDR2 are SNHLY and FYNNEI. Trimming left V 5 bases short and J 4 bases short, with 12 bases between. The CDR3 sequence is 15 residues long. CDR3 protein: CASSWEAAGANVLTF. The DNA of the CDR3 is TGTGCCAGCAGTTGGGAGGCGGCAGGGGCCAACGTCCTGACTTTC.

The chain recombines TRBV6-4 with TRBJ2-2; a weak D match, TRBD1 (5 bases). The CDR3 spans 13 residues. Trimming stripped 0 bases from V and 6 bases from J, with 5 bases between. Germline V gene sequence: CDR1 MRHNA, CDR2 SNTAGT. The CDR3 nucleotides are TGTGCCAGCAGTGACTCAGGGGCCGGGGAGCTGTTTTTT. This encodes CASSDSGAGELFF.

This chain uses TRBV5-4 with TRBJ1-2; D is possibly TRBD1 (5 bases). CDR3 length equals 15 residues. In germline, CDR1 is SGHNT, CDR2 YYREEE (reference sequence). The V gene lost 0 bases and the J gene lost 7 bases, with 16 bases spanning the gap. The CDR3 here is CASSLASVGRLGYTF. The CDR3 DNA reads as TGTGCCAGCAGCTTGGCCTCGGTGGGGCGCCTTGGCTACACCTTC.